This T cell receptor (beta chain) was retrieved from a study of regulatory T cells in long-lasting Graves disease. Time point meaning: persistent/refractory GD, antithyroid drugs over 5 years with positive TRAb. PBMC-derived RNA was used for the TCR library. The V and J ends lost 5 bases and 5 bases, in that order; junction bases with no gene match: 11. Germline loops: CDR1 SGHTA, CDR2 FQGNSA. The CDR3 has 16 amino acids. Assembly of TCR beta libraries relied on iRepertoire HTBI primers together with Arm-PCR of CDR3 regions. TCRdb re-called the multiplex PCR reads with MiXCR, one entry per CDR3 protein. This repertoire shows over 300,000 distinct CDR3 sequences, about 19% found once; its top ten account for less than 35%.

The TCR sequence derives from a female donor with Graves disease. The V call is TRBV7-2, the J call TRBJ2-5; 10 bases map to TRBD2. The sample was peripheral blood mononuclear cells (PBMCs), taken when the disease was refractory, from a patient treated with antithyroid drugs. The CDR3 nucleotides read TGTGCCAGCAGCCGAACACGGACTAGCGGCAGGGAGACCCAGTACTTC. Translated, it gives CASSRTRTSGRETQYF.